These T cell receptor beta chains were read from a single sample in a study of blood T cell repertoires in COVID-19. Method: immunoSEQ multiplex PCR; TCRdb's copy keeps in-frame clones and lacks some. The table has 150,000 to 200,000 clones, more than 85% seen once. The sequencing input was peripheral blood. These receptors all stem from a man between 65 and 79 years old with active or convalescent COVID-19. CDR3s include the opening cysteine and the closing phenylalanine or tryptophan. A D gene is named only where the DNA matches it firmly. The size entry is marked missing in some rows and otherwise reads once, few, many or a size class.

V	size	J	D	CDR3	DNA
TRBV30	-	TRBJ2-7	TRBD2	CAGAGGPPYEQYF	TGTGCCGGGGCGGGAGGACCCCCCTACGAGCAGTACTTC
TRBV27	-	TRBJ2-7	-	CASSFRAGNSYEQYF	TGTGCCAGCAGTTTTCGAGCGGGCAACTCCTACGAGCAGTACTTC
TRBV7-2	-	TRBJ2-1	TRBD1	CASSPDRGRDNEQFF	TGTGCCAGCAGCCCAGACAGGGGTCGGGACAATGAGCAGTTCTTC
TRBV9	once	TRBJ2-2	TRBD2	CASSVGLAGLDTGELFF	TGTGCCAGCAGCGTGGGACTAGCGGGGCTGGACACCGGGGAGCTGTTTTTT
TRBV20-1	-	TRBJ2-7	-	CSASKGARGEQYF	TGCAGTGCTAGTAAGGGGGCGCGGGGCGAGCAGTACTTC
TRBV28	-	TRBJ2-2	TRBD1	CASRSTGVYTGELFF	TGTGCCAGCAGATCTACAGGGGTCTACACCGGGGAGCTGTTTTTT
TRBV13	-	TRBJ2-2	TRBD1	CASSAGTGYTGELFF	TGTGCCAGCAGCGCCGGGACAGGGTACACCGGGGAGCTGTTTTTT
TRBV24-1	-	TRBJ2-7	-	CATSEPRGPPPDEQYF	TGTGCCACCAGTGAGCCACGGGGTCCCCCCCCCGACGAGCAGTACTTC
TRBV6-2/TRBV6-3	-	TRBJ1-1	-	CASSYNPGRNTEAFF	TGTGCCAGCAGTTACAATCCAGGGCGGAACACTGAAGCTTTCTTT
TRBV19	-	TRBJ2-3	TRBD2	CASSSRLAGGQNTDTQYF	TGTGCCAGTTCCTCCCGGCTAGCGGGAGGACAGAACACAGATACGCAGTATTTT
TRBV30	-	TRBJ1-4	-	CAWSVGGEKLFF	TGTGCCTGGAGTGTAGGGGGAGAAAAACTGTTTTTT
TRBV28	once	TRBJ1-5	TRBD1	CASSTRGTGAHQPQHF	TGTGCCAGCAGTACCCGCGGGACAGGGGCGCATCAGCCCCAGCATTTT
TRBV30	-	TRBJ2-2	TRBD1	CAWSTKPGQGAGGELFF	TGTGCCTGGAGTACAAAACCGGGACAGGGGGCAGGCGGGGAGCTGTTTTTT
TRBV9	-	TRBJ2-1	-	CASSVGGGRDHEQFF	TGTGCCAGCAGCGTAGGGGGGGGCCGGGACCATGAGCAGTTCTTC
TRBV6-5	once	TRBJ2-7	-	CASSYGLSYEQYF	TGTGCCAGCAGTTATGGGCTATCCTACGAGCAGTACTTC
TRBV18	-	TRBJ2-2	TRBD2	CASSLRTSGSVGELFF	TGTGCCAGCTCACTTCGGACTAGCGGGAGTGTCGGGGAGCTGTTTTTT
TRBV5-4	-	TRBJ2-7	TRBD1	CASSRPTGPEQYF	TGTGCCAGCAGCCGGCCGACAGGGCCCGAGCAGTACTTC
TRBV2	-	TRBJ2-7	-	CASTRGAGKGQANSYEQYF	TGTGCCAGCACGAGAGGGGCGGGAAAAGGACAGGCGAACTCCTACGAGCAGTACTTC
TRBV11-2	-	TRBJ2-7	TRBD2	CASSFGLAGTYEQYF	TGTGCCAGCAGCTTCGGACTAGCGGGTACCTACGAGCAGTACTTC
TRBV28	-	TRBJ1-2	-	CASSSGFRGGSYGYTF	TGTGCCAGCAGTTCCGGTTTCCGAGGGGGTAGCTATGGCTACACCTTC
TRBV7-2	-	TRBJ1-6	TRBD1	CASSLETGMISPLHF	TGTGCCAGCAGCTTAGAGACAGGGATGATTTCACCCCTCCACTTT
TRBV7-9	-	TRBJ1-6	-	CASSLTGHNSPLHF	TGTGCCAGCAGCTTAACAGGGCACAATTCACCCCTCCACTTT
TRBV9	-	TRBJ1-5	TRBD1	CASSVGQGNQPQHF	TGTGCCAGCAGCGTGGGACAGGGGAATCAGCCCCAGCATTTT
TRBV6-2/TRBV6-3	-	TRBJ1-5	-	CASSLTPDGNQPQHF	TGTGCCAGCAGCTTGACACCGGATGGCAATCAGCCCCAGCATTTT
TRBV5-1	-	TRBJ2-3	-	CASSLAYRTDTQYF	TGCGCCAGCAGCTTGGCCTACCGAACAGATACGCAGTATTTT
TRBV6-5	-	TRBJ1-6	TRBD1	CASTPEGARGSPLHF	TGTGCCAGCACCCCGGAGGGGGCCAGGGGGTCACCCCTCCACTTT
TRBV28	-	TRBJ2-4	TRBD1	CASSQKGTDINLAKNIQYF	TGTGCCAGCAGTCAAAAAGGGACAGACATTAATCTAGCCAAAAACATTCAGTACTTC
TRBV9	few	TRBJ2-1	TRBD1	CASSLGQGIYNEQFF	TGTGCCAGCAGCCTAGGACAGGGCATCTACAATGAGCAGTTCTTC
TRBV24-1	-	TRBJ1-2	TRBD1	CATSETGDGYTF	TGTGCCACCAGTGAAACAGGGGATGGCTACACCTTC
TRBV5-1	-	TRBJ2-5	TRBD1	CASNGQGQETQYF	TGCGCCAGCAACGGACAGGGACAAGAGACCCAGTACTTC
TRBV14	-	TRBJ2-7	-	CASRQQGYEQYF	TGTGCCAGCAGACAGCAGGGTTACGAGCAGTACTTC
TRBV6-2/TRBV6-3	-	TRBJ2-7	TRBD1	CASSYYGTGAYEQYF	TGTGCCAGCAGTTACTACGGGACAGGAGCCTACGAGCAGTACTTC
TRBV5-5	-	TRBJ1-2	TRBD1	CASSLLGSGGNYGYTF	TGTGCCAGCAGCCTATTGGGGTCAGGGGGTAACTATGGCTACACCTTC
TRBV19	few	TRBJ1-1	-	CASAPGGMNTEAFF	TGTGCCAGTGCCCCGGGGGGGATGAACACTGAAGCTTTCTTT
TRBV29-1	-	TRBJ1-1	TRBD1	CSVDLTGMNTEAFF	TGCAGCGTTGATTTGACAGGGATGAACACTGAAGCTTTCTTT
TRBV7-8	once	TRBJ2-7	TRBD2	CASSPETSAYEQYF	TGTGCCAGCAGCCCGGAAACTAGCGCCTACGAGCAGTACTTC
TRBV28	-	TRBJ1-4	-	CASGGGSGLLFF	TGTGCCAGCGGCGGCGGGTCGGGCTTGCTGTTTTTT
TRBV10-3	-	TRBJ1-6	-	CAISEGGGNSPLHF	TGTGCCATCAGTGAGGGGGGAGGTAATTCACCCCTCCACTTT
TRBV7-2	-	TRBJ2-1	TRBD2	CASSALAGGLNEQFF	TGTGCCAGCAGCGCCCTAGCGGGAGGACTCAATGAGCAGTTCTTC
TRBV11-2	-	TRBJ2-3	TRBD2	CASSYSGLARSTDTQYF	TGTGCCAGCAGTTACAGTGGACTAGCCCGCAGCACAGATACGCAGTATTTT
TRBV29-1	-	TRBJ2-3	TRBD2	CSAGGASGRRGDTQYF	TGCAGCGCGGGAGGGGCTAGCGGGAGAAGGGGGGATACGCAGTATTTT
TRBV11-2	-	TRBJ2-3	-	CASSLAGYAFTDTQYF	TGTGCCAGCAGCTTAGCAGGGTATGCGTTCACAGATACGCAGTATTTT
TRBV28	-	TRBJ2-4	TRBD1	CASSTDRGAKNIQYF	TGTGCCAGCAGTACAGACAGGGGTGCCAAAAACATTCAGTACTTC
TRBV4-3	-	TRBJ1-6	-	CASSQITGIDSPLHF	TGCGCCAGCAGCCAAATCACAGGGATAGATTCACCCCTCCACTTT
TRBV9	-	TRBJ2-5	TRBD2	CASSAPSAGGLQETQYF	TGTGCCAGCAGCGCCCCGTCCGCGGGGGGTCTCCAAGAGACCCAGTACTTC
TRBV19	-	TRBJ2-2	-	CASSIWETGELFF	TGTGCCAGTAGTATTTGGGAGACCGGGGAGCTGTTTTTT
TRBV5-4	-	TRBJ2-2	TRBD2	CASSLVGGTGELFF	TGTGCCAGCAGCTTGGTCGGGGGGACCGGGGAGCTGTTTTTT
TRBV5-1	-	TRBJ2-7	-	CASRVLGYPVGEQYF	TGCGCCAGCAGAGTATTGGGCTACCCAGTCGGCGAGCAGTACTTC
TRBV5-1	-	TRBJ2-5	TRBD1	CASSSFLSGGEGETQYF	TGCGCCAGCAGCTCGTTCCTTTCAGGGGGAGAAGGAGAGACCCAGTACTTC
TRBV30	-	TRBJ2-7	TRBD2	CAWSVGGSRRNEQYF	TGTGCCTGGAGTGTAGGCGGGAGCCGACGCAACGAGCAGTACTTC
TRBV5-1	-	TRBJ1-2	TRBD1	CASSPQDRGPYGYTF	TGCGCCAGCAGCCCCCAGGACAGGGGGCCCTATGGCTACACCTTC